These 3 T cell receptor beta chains originate from one sample sequenced in a study of cytomegalovirus exposure and HLA in healthy donors. Only in-frame clones appear in the TCRdb table, and some are missing; sequencing was by immunoSEQ multiplex PCR. The sample holds 300,000 to 350,000 clones, approximately 85% seen once. The sequenced sample was PBMCs. These receptor sequences come from a man in his thirties or forties in good health and CMV-seronegative.

The chain uses TRBV7-6 and TRBJ2-7; 8 bases match TRBD1. The CDR3 covers 14 residues. The germline V gene has CDR1 SGHVS and CDR2 FNYEAQ. J gave up 1 base and V 5 bases, and 4 bases lay outside the gene matches. In DNA form, the CDR3 reads TGTGCCAGCAGCCCCGACAGGGGTTCCTACGAGCAGTACTTC. It is translated as CASSPDRGSYEQYF.

The chain couples TRBV29-1 to TRBJ1-2; D gene uncertain. The CDR3 extends over 12 amino acids. Germline-derived CDR1 and CDR2 are SQVTM and ANQGSEA. The V gene lost 1 base and the J gene lost 4 bases, with 7 bases spanning the gap. The CDR3 loop is CSVEAGFYGYTF. CDR3 DNA sequence: TGCAGCGTTGAAGCCGGTTTCTATGGCTACACCTTC. The whole variable domain, filled in from reference TRBV29-1 and TRBJ1-2, reads SAVISQKPSRDICQRGTSLTIQCQVDSQVTMMFWYRQQPGQSLTLIATANQGSEATYESGFVIDKFPISRPNLTFSTLTVSNMSPEDSSIYLCSVEAGFYGYTFGSGTRLTVV.

The chain uses TRBV4-1 and TRBJ2-3; 8 bases line up with TRBD1. Trimming took 3 bases from V and 3 from J; bases not matched to a gene: 11. CDR1 and CDR2 from the germline V gene are MGHRA and YSYEKL. This CDR3 has 17 residues. The CDR3 loop reads CASSQTRLTGVTDTQYF. The CDR3 region has the DNA TGCGCCAGCAGCCAGACCAGGTTGACAGGGGTTACAGATACGCAGTATTTT.